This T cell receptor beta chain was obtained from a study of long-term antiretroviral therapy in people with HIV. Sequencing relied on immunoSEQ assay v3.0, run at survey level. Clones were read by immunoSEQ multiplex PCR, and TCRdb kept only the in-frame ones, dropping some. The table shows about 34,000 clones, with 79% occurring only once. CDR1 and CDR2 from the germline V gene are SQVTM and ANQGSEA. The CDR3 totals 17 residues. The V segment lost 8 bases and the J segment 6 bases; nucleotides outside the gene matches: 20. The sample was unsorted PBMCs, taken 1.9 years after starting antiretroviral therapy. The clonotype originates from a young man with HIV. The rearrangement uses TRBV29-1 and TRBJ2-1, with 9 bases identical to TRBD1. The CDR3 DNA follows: TGCAGCACCTCGACGGGCCCCCAGGACAGGGGTCCCAATGAGCAGTTCTTC. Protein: CSTSTGPQDRGPNEQFF.